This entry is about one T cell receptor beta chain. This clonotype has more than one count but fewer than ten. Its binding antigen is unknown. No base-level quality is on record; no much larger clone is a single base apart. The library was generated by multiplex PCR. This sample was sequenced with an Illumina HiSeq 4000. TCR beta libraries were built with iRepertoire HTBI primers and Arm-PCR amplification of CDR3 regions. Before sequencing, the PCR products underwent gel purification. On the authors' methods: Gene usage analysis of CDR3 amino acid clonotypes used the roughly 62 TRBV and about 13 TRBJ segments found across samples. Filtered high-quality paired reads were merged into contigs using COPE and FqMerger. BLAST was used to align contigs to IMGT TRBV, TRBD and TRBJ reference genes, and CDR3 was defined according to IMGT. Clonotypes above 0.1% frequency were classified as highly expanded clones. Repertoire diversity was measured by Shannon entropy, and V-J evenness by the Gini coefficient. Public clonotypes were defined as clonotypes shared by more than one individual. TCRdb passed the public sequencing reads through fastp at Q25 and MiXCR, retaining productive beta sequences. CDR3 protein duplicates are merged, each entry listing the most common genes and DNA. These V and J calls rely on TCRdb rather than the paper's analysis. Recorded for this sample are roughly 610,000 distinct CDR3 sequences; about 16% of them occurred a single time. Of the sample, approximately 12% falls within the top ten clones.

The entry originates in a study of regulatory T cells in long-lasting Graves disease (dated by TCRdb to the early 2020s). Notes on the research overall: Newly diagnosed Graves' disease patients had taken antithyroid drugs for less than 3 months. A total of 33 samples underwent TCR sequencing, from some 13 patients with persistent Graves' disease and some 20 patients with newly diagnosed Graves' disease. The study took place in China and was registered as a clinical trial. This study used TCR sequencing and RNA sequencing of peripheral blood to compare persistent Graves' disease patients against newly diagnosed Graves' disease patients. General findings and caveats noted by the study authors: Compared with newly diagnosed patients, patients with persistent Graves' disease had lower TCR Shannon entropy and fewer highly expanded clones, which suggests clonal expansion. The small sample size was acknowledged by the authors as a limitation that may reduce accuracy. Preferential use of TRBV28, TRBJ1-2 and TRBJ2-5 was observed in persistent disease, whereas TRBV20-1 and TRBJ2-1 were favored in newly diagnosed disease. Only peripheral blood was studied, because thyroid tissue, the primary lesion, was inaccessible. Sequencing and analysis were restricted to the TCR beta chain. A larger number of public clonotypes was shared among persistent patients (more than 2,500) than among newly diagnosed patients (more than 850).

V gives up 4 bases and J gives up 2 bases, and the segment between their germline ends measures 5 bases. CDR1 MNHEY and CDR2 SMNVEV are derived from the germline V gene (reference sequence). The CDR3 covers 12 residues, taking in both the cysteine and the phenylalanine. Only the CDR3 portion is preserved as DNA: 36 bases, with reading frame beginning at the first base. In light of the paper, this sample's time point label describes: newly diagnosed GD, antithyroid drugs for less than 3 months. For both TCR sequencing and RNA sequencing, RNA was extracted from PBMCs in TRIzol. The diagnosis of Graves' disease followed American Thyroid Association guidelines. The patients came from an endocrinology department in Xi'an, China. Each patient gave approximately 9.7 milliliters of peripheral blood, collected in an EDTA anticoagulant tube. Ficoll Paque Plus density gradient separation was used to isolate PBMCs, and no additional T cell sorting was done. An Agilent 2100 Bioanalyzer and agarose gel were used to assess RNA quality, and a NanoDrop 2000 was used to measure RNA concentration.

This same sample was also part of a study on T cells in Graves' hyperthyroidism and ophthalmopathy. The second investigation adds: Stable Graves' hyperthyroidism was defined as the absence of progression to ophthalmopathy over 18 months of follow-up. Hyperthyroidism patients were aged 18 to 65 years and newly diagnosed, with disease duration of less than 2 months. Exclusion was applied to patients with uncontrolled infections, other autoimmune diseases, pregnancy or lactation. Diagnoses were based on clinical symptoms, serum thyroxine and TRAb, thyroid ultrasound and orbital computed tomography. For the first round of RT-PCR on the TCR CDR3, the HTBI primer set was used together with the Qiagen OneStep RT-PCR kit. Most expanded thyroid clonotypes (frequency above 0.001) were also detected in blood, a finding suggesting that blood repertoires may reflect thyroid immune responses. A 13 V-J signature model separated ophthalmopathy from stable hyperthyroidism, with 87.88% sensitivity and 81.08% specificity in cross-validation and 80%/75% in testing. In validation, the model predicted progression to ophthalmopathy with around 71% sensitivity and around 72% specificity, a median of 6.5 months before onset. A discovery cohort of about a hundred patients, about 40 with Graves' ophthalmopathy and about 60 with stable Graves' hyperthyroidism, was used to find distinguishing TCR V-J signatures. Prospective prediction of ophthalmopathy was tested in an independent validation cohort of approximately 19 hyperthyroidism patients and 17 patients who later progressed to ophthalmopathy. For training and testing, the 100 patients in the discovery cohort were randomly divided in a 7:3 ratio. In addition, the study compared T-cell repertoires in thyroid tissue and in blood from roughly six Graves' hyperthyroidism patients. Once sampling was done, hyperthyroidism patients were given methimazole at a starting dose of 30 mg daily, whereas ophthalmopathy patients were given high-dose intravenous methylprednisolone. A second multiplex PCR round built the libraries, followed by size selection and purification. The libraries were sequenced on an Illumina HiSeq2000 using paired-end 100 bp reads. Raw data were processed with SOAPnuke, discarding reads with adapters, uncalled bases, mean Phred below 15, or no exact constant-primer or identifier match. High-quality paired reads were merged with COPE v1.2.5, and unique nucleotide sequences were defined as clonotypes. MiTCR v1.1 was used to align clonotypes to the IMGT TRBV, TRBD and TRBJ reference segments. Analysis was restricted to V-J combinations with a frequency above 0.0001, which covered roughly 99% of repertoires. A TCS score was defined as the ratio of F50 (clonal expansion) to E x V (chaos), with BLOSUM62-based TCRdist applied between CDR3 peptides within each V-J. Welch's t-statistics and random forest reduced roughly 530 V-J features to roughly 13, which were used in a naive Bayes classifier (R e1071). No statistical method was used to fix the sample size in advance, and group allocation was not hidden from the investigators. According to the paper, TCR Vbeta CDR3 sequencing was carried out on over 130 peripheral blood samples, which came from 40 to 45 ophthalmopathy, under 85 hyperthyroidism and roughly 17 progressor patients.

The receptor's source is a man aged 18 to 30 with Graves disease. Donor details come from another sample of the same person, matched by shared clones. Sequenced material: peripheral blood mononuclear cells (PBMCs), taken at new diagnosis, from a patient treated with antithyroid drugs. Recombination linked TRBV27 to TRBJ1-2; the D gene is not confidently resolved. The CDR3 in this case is CASSSRNYGYTF. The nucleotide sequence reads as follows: TGTGCCAGCAGTTCACGGAACTATGGCTACACCTTC.